This T cell receptor beta chain is drawn from a study of T cell repertoires in cytomegalovirus infection. Background on the study: The public TCR beta signatures pointed to both CMV infection and matching HLA type.

CDR1 SGHRS and CDR2 YFSETQ come from the germline V gene. The CDR3 spans 14 residues. V was trimmed by 0 bases and J by 6 bases, leaving 12 bases between them. Note on this clonotype: Antigen: not known.

Via MiXCR, TCRdb re-called the reads, giving one row per CDR3 protein. The sample shows hundreds of thousands of distinct CDR3 sequences, approximately 30% of them seen only once. General study points: Carriers of CMV and the relevant HLA type were discriminated by public TCR beta frequency. Ex vivo responses were dominated by HLA-C-restricted CMV-specific TCR beta clonotypes.

Sequences were obtained from PBMCs. V is TRBV5-1 and J is TRBJ1-1; no clear D. This sequence originates from a human donor in good health (CMV status not recorded). Some clones in this sample may be carry-over from other donors' samples. The CDR3 coding sequence is TGCGCCAGCAGCTTGGATAGTTTTTCGTCTGAAGCTTTCTTT. This gives the protein CASSLDSFSSEAFF. Using reference TRBV5-1 and TRBJ1-1 for the parts outside the CDR3, the full variable domain is KAGVTQTPRYLIKTRGQQVTLSCSPISGHRSVSWYQQTPGQGLQFLFEYFSETQRNKGNFPGRFSGRQFSNSRSEMNVSTLELGDSALYLCASSLDSFSSEAFFGQGTRLTVV.